The rows below give T cell receptor beta chains drawn from one sample of a study of cytomegalovirus exposure and HLA in healthy donors. The repertoire was sequenced with immunoSEQ multiplex PCR; TCRdb's copy has only in-frame clones and lacks some. The repertoire has about 89,000 clones, roughly three fifths of them found once; the top ten carry roughly 6%. What was sequenced was PBMCs. The source of these receptors is a young woman in good health and CMV-seronegative. Each CDR3 is given with its conserved first and last residue. The D gene is left open where the match is weak. Clone size, where shown, is once, few, many, or a class for clones that have expanded.

v_gene,j_gene,abundance,d_gene,CDR3aa,CDR3nt
TRBV10-1,TRBJ1-2,NA,NA,CASSDDGEDYGYTF,TGCGCCAGCAGTGATGACGGGGAGGACTATGGCTACACCTTC
TRBV4-2,TRBJ2-5,NA,TRBD2,CASSQDTSGGARETQYF,TGTGCCAGCAGCCAAGATACAAGCGGGGGGGCTCGAGAGACCCAGTACTTC
TRBV4-1,TRBJ2-2,NA,TRBD2,CASSRLLAGGPGTGELFF,TGCGCCAGCAGCCGCCTCCTAGCGGGGGGGCCAGGGACCGGGGAGCTGTTTTTT
TRBV15,TRBJ1-6,few,TRBD1,CATRLTGANSPLHF,TGTGCCACCAGATTAACAGGGGCTAATTCACCCCTCCACTTT
TRBV6-4,TRBJ2-1,NA,TRBD2,CASSDSAGGADEQFF,TGTGCCAGCAGTGACTCTGCGGGGGGAGCGGATGAGCAGTTCTTC
TRBV5-4,TRBJ1-2,NA,NA,CASSPGPEAPYGYTF,TGTGCCAGCAGCCCCGGACCGGAGGCCCCCTATGGCTACACCTTC
TRBV7-9,TRBJ2-1,NA,NA,CASSSWGTGGGEQFF,TGTGCCAGCAGCAGCTGGGGCACGGGGGGCGGGGAGCAGTTCTTC
TRBV29-1,TRBJ2-3,NA,NA,CSVGGDRDADTQYF,TGCAGCGTTGGGGGGGACAGAGATGCAGATACGCAGTATTTT
TRBV2,TRBJ2-7,NA,NA,CASSGPRVLGYEQYF,TGTGCCAGCAGTGGACCCAGGGTCTTAGGATACGAGCAGTACTTC
TRBV27,TRBJ2-7,NA,TRBD1,CASSLIGQGSYEQYF,TGTGCCAGCAGTTTGATAGGACAGGGTTCCTACGAGCAGTACTTC
TRBV7-3,TRBJ2-1,NA,NA,CASSPGVNTGNEQFF,TGTGCCAGCAGCCCGGGGGTGAACACGGGAAATGAGCAGTTCTTC
TRBV4-3,TRBJ2-1,NA,NA,CASSLSVLSYNEQFF,TGCGCCAGCAGCCTTAGCGTCCTATCCTACAATGAGCAGTTCTTC
TRBV10-3,TRBJ2-4,NA,TRBD2,CATILAGGPRAKNIQYF,TGTGCCACCATCCTAGCGGGGGGGCCAAGGGCCAAAAACATTCAGTACTTC
TRBV9,TRBJ2-3,few,TRBD2,CASSELGLAGGPRTDTQYF,TGTGCCAGCAGCGAATTGGGACTAGCGGGAGGGCCACGCACAGATACGCAGTATTTT
TRBV7-2,TRBJ2-3,NA,NA,CASSIRGIGTNTQYF,TGTGCCAGCAGCATAAGGGGGATAGGCACCAATACGCAGTATTTT
TRBV11-2,TRBJ2-7,NA,TRBD1,CASSSTGTSYEQYF,TGTGCCAGCAGCTCGACAGGGACGAGCTACGAGCAGTACTTC
TRBV9,TRBJ2-4,NA,NA,CASSVGEGSGALIQYF,TGTGCCAGCAGCGTAGGAGAGGGTAGCGGAGCGCTTATTCAGTACTTC
TRBV5-6,TRBJ2-3,NA,TRBD2,CASSRGLADTDTQYF,TGTGCCAGCAGCCGGGGACTAGCGGACACAGATACGCAGTATTTT
TRBV2,TRBJ2-5,NA,TRBD2,CASTPIGAGGVAQYF,TGTGCCAGCACCCCCATCGGGGCGGGGGGGGTAGCCCAGTACTTC
TRBV28,TRBJ2-7,few,NA,CASSQPKWEWGEQYF,TGTGCCAGCAGTCAACCTAAGTGGGAGTGGGGCGAGCAGTACTTC
TRBV7-9,TRBJ2-7,NA,TRBD1,CASSLRTGGDEQYF,TGTGCCAGCAGCCTAAGGACAGGGGGCGACGAACAGTACTTC
TRBV6-5,TRBJ2-1,NA,TRBD1,CASSPGTGIYEQFF,TGTGCCAGCAGTCCCGGGACAGGAATTTATGAGCAGTTCTTC
TRBV6-1,TRBJ2-5,NA,NA,CASSEAPRGAQETQYF,TGTGCCAGCAGTGAAGCGCCTCGGGGGGCCCAAGAGACCCAGTACTTC
TRBV19,TRBJ1-1,NA,NA,CASSIEDRVNTEAFF,TGTGCCAGTAGTATTGAGGACAGAGTGAACACTGAAGCTTTCTTT